Shown below are 8 T cell receptor beta chains from a single sample sequenced in a study of control samples from healthy donors and cancer patients. Profiling relied on immunoSEQ multiplex PCR, and the TCRdb table lists in-frame clones only, not all of them. The table records fewer than 500,000 clones, approximately 92% of them present only once. Sequencing was carried out using PBMCs. These receptor sequences come from a man aged 35 to 55 with head and neck cancer.

This chain uses TRBV28 with TRBJ1-3; the match to TRBD1 covers 8 bases. The CDR3 spans 14 residues. J was trimmed by 0 bases and V by 11 bases; bases with no gene match: 6. Germline assignment: CDR1 MDHEN and CDR2 SYDVKM. Here the CDR3 DNA reads TGTGCCGGACAGGGAACCTCCTCTGGAAACACCATATATTTT. This codes for CAGQGTSSGNTIYF.

The chain is built from TRBV6-4 and TRBJ1-1; no firm D call. This CDR3 region has 16 residues. Germline V gene lookup returns CDR1 MRHNA and CDR2 SNTAGT. V shed 2 bases and J shed 0 bases, with 13 bases lying between them. The CDR3 bases are TGTGCCAGCAGTGACCCCGGGTCTCCGTTGAACACTGAAGCTTTCTTT. Translated, it gives CASSDPGSPLNTEAFF.

The rearrangement links TRBV18 to TRBJ2-7; TRBD1 matches 8 bases. Per the germline V gene, CDR1 is KGHSH and CDR2 is LQKENI. The CDR3 sequence is 17 residues long. After removal of 0 bases from V and 4 bases from J, the junction contained 11 bases not matched to a gene. The DNA for the CDR3 is TGTGCCAGCTCACCACCAACCGGTCGGACAGGGCATTACGAGCAGTACTTC. It yields the protein CASSPPTGRTGHYEQYF. Full variable domain (missing parts from reference TRBV18 and TRBJ2-7): NAGVMQNPRHLVRRRGQEARLRCSPMKGHSHVYWYRQLPEEGLKFMVYLQKENIIDESGMPKERFSAEFPKEGPSILRIQQVVRGDSAAYFCASSPPTGRTGHYEQYFGPGTRLTVT.

The J gene is TRBJ2-3, the V gene TRBV15; D uncertain. CDR1 LNHNV and CDR2 YYDKDF come from the germline V gene (reference sequence). The V gene lost 0 bases and the J gene lost 8 bases, with 9 bases spanning the gap. The CDR3 sequence is 13 residues long. The CDR3 loop is CATSRDRRVTQYF. The CDR3 coding sequence is TGTGCCACCAGCAGAGATAGAAGGGTTACGCAGTATTTT.

This clone showed up just once. The V call is TRBV5-1, the J call TRBJ1-5; D call uncertain. The germline V and J ends were trimmed by 5 bases and 0 bases, with 12 bases remaining between them. Looked up from germline, CDR1 is SGHRS and CDR2 is YFSETQ. This CDR3 is 15 amino acids long. In DNA, the CDR3 is TGCGCCAGCAGACCGGACCTGAGTAGCAATCAGCCCCAGCATTTT. It specifies CASRPDLSSNQPQHF.

This CDR3 is CASLSDGNTIYF. The DNA for the CDR3 is TGTGCCAGCCTCAGCGATGGAAACACCATATATTTT. The chain recombines TRBV3-1 (or the pseudogene TRBV3-2) with TRBJ1-3; D gene unclear. CDR3 length: 12 residues. Germline lookup yields CDR1 LGHDT and CDR2 YNNKEL (reference sequence). V was trimmed by 8 bases and J by 3 bases, leaving 8 bases between them.

This clone occurred once. The sample holds other DNA sequences that translate to the same CDR3. The chain recombines TRBV19 with TRBJ2-5; 7 positions match TRBD1. The CDR3 is 13 amino acids. Germline lookup yields CDR1 LNHDA and CDR2 SQIVND (reference sequence). V shed 6 bases and J 3 bases; nucleotides not matched to a gene: 4. CDR3 amino acids: CASSPDREETQYF. The CDR3 nucleotides are TGTGCCAGTAGCCCCGACAGGGAAGAGACCCAGTACTTC.

The V and J genes are TRBV6-5 and TRBJ1-6; D is undetermined. V lost 4 bases to trimming and J lost 4 bases, with 8 bases between them. The CDR3 runs to 14 residues. Germline V gene lookup returns CDR1 MNHEY and CDR2 SVGAGI. CDR3 sequence (DNA): TGTGCCAGCAGTTCAGGCGCATATAATTCACCCCTCCACTTT. Translation gives CASSSGAYNSPLHF.